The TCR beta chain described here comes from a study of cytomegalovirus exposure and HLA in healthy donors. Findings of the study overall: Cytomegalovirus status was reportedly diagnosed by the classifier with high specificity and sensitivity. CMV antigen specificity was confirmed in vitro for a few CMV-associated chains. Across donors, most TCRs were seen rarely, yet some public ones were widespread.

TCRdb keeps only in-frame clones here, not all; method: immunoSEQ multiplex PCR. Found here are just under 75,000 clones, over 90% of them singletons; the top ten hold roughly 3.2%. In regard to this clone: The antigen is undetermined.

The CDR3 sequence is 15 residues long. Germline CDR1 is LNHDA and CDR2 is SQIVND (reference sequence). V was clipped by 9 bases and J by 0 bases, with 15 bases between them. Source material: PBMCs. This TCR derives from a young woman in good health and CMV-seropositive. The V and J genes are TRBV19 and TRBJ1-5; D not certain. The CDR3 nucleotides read TGTGCCAGCACCATTGGCCCTTATAGCAATCAGCCCCAGCATTTT. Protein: CASTIGPYSNQPQHF.